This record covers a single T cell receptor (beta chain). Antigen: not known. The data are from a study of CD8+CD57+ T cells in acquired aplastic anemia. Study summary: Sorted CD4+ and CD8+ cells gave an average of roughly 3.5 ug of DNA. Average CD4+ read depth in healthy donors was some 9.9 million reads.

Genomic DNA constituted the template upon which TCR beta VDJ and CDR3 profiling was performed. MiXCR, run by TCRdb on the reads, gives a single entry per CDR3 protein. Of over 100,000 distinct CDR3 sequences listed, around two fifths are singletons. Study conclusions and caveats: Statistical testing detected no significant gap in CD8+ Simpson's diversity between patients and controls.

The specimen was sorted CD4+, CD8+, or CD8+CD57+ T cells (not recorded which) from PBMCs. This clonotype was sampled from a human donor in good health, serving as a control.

CDR3: CASSDRHSPLHF. As DNA, the CDR3 is TGTGCCAGCAGTGACCGGCATTCACCCCTCCACTTT. J is TRBJ1-6 and V is TRBV28; D remains ambiguous. CDR1 and CDR2 (germline): MDHEN, SYDVKM. V was clipped by 5 bases and J by 8 bases, with 7 bases between them. The CDR3 is 12 residues long.